This TCR beta chain was sequenced for a study of blood T cell repertoires in COVID-19. Study context: PBMCs, B-cell-depleted T cells, or T cells provided the cDNA or gDNA that made up the material.

Source study methods: Nucleated cell counts were estimated from reference gene primer amplification. Libraries were prepared by immunoSEQ multiplex PCR; TCRdb keeps only in-frame clonotypes and omits some of them. From that table come the V and J calls and clone size; the DNA was used to work out D and trimming. This table has 110,000 or so clones, less than 90% appearing once. J lost 3 bases, V lost 4 bases, and 9 bases had no gene match. The CDR3 extends over 16 amino acids. Germline V CDR1 and CDR2: KGHSH, LQKENI. V usage is TRBV18 and J usage is TRBJ2-7; 10 bases are shared with TRBD1. Sample: peripheral blood. This TCR was recovered from a man between 50 and 59 years old with acute or convalescent COVID-19. DNA of the CDR3: TGTGCCAGCTCACTCGCCGGGACAGGGGTGGGCTACGAGCAGTACTTC. It specifies CASSLAGTGVGYEQYF.